Below are 22 T cell receptor beta chains sequenced from a single sample in a study of cytomegalovirus exposure and HLA in healthy donors. It was with 60 Vbeta and 13 Jbeta primers that the PCR ran. Repertoires were generated with immunoSEQ multiplex PCR, while TCRdb's copy carries only in-frame clones and drops some. The sample has approximately 220,000 clones, about four fifths seen once. Sequencing used PBMCs. The receptors were gathered from a man aged 35 to 55 in good health and CMV-seropositive.

The chain employs TRBV15 and TRBJ1-5; 10 bases line up with TRBD1. With 5 bases clipped from V and 5 bases from J, the junction kept 6 bases outside the gene matches. CDR1 LNHNV and CDR2 YYDKDF come from the germline V gene (reference sequence). There are 15 residues in the CDR3. CDR3 coding DNA: TGTGCCACCAGCGGCGGGACAGGGGCATATCAGCCCCAGCATTTT. Protein sequence: CATSGGTGAYQPQHF. The variable domain in full, with the rest retrieved from reference TRBV15 and TRBJ1-5, is DAMVIQNPRYQVTQFGKPVTLSCSQTLNHNVMYWYQQKSSQAPKLLFHYYDKDFNNEADTPDNFQSRRPNTSFCFLDIRSPGLGDTAMYLCATSGGTGAYQPQHFGDGTRLSIL.

The chain carries TRBV28 and TRBJ2-1; TRBD1 aligns across 7 bases. Germline trimming cut 7 bases from V and 12 bases from J; bases unmatched to any gene: 9. This CDR3 has 12 residues. Germline V gene data show CDR1 as MDHEN and CDR2 as SYDVKM. The CDR3 here is CASNRQGKGQFF. The CDR3 region has the DNA TGTGCCAGCAACCGACAGGGAAAGGGGCAGTTCTTC. Drawing the rest from reference TRBV28 and TRBJ2-1, the complete variable domain is DVKVTQSSRYLVKRTGEKVFLECVQDMDHENMFWYRQDPGLGLRLIYFSYDVKMKEKGDIPEGYSVSREKKERFSLILESASTNQTSMYLCASNRQGKGQFFGPGTRLTVL.

The gene calls are TRBV7-8 and TRBJ1-2; tentatively, D is TRBD1 (6 bases). This CDR3 region has 13 residues. Deletions cut 5 bases from V and 5 bases from J, with 12 bases between. CDR1 is SGHVS and CDR2 is FQNEAQ in the germline V gene. In nucleotides, the CDR3 is TGTGCCAGCAGCGGGGGGGACACGTATGGCTACACCTTC. Its protein is CASSGGDTYGYTF.

The V gene is TRBV7-9, the J gene TRBJ2-7; no clear D. Trimming cost V 6 bases and J 0 bases, with 9 bases left between them. Germline CDR1 is SEHNR and CDR2 is FQNEAQ (reference sequence). The CDR3 extends over 13 amino acids. In DNA form, the CDR3 reads TGTGCCAGCAGTCTATACAGCTCCTACGAGCAGTACGTC. Translation gives CASSLYSSYEQYV.

The chain is built from TRBV5-5 and TRBJ2-7, with 9 nucleotides matching TRBD2. Germline V gives CDR1 SGHKS, CDR2 YYEKEE (reference sequence). CDR3 length: 16 amino acids. Unmatched junction bases numbered 9, after V lost 5 bases and J lost 0 bases. CDR3 sequence reads: CASRGAGGGSSYEQYF. The CDR3 nucleotides are TGTGCCAGCAGGGGTGCGGGGGGGGGTAGCTCCTACGAGCAGTACTTC.

This chain uses TRBV11-3 with TRBJ2-5, with 11 bases aligning to TRBD1. V lost 5 bases, J lost 5 bases, and 7 bases stayed unmatched. This CDR3 has 15 amino acids. Germline CDR1 SGHNT, CDR2 YENEEA. CDR3 amino acids: CASSPGQGARETQYF. CDR3 DNA sequence: TGTGCCAGCAGCCCCGGACAGGGGGCTCGGGAGACCCAGTACTTC.

V is TRBV15 and J is TRBJ2-7; TRBD2 aligns across 14 bases. This CDR3 is built from 16 residues. The germline V gene encodes CDR1 LNHNV and CDR2 YYDKDF (reference sequence). V was pared by 0 bases and J by 7 bases, with 5 bases of the junction left unmatched. As DNA, the CDR3 is TGTGCCACCAGCAGAGATCGGGGACTAGCGGGAGAAGAGCAGTACGTC. It codes for CATSRDRGLAGEEQYV.

This clone was observed a few times. This chain links TRBV10-1 with TRBJ2-2; 8 bases map to TRBD1. Per the germline V gene, CDR1 is WNHNN and CDR2 is SYGVQD (reference sequence). With 3 bases clipped from V and 7 bases from J, the junction kept 7 bases outside the gene matches. This CDR3 has 15 residues. CDR3 sequence: CASSDRRGQGGELFF. The CDR3 DNA reads TGCGCCAGCAGTGATCGCAGGGGGCAAGGCGGGGAGCTGTTTTTT.

The chain links TRBV11-2 to TRBJ1-4; a weak D match, TRBD1 (6 bases). Germline assignment: CDR1 SGHAT and CDR2 FQNNGV. This CDR3 is built from 14 residues. Trimming took off 6 bases at V and 8 bases at J, with 16 bases between the two ends. The DNA for the CDR3 is TGTGCCAGCAGGTATACAGGGTCAGGCGAAAAACTGTTTTTT. Translation: CASRYTGSGEKLFF.

This clone was detected only once. The chain recombines TRBV5-1 with TRBJ2-1, with a tentative D call TRBD1 (6 bases). V was trimmed by 3 bases and J by 1 base, leaving 14 bases between them. This CDR3 region has 16 residues. CDR1 is SGHRS, CDR2 YFSETQ, per germline. The chain's CDR3 is CASSSRPGTSYNEQFF. The CDR3, as DNA: TGCGCCAGCAGCTCCCGCCCCGGGACATCCTACAATGAGCAGTTCTTC. The whole variable domain, remainder taken from reference TRBV5-1 and TRBJ2-1, is KAGVTQTPRYLIKTRGQQVTLSCSPISGHRSVSWYQQTPGQGLQFLFEYFSETQRNKGNFPGRFSGRQFSNSRSEMNVSTLELGDSALYLCASSSRPGTSYNEQFFGPGTRLTVL.

This chain connects TRBV5-4 to TRBJ2-1; 11 nucleotides match TRBD2. Trimming took 5 bases from V and 8 from J; bases not matched to a gene: 6. Germline V gives CDR1 SGHNT, CDR2 YYREEE (reference sequence). This CDR3 has 14 amino acids. CDR3 protein: CASSLAGGADEQFF. CDR3 nucleotide sequence: TGTGCCAGCAGTTTAGCGGGAGGGGCGGATGAGCAGTTCTTC. Using reference TRBV5-4 and TRBJ2-1 for the parts outside the CDR3, the full variable domain is ETGVTQSPTHLIKTRGQQVTLRCSSQSGHNTVSWYQQALGQGPQFIFQYYREEENGRGNFPPRFSGLQFPNYSSELNVNALELDDSALYLCASSLAGGADEQFFGPGTRLTVL.

The chain has TRBV25-1 and TRBJ2-7; 9 bases agree with TRBD1. V shed 3 bases and J 6 bases; nucleotides not matched to a gene: 12. This CDR3 has 16 residues. From germline, CDR1 is MGHDK and CDR2 SYGVNS. As DNA, the CDR3 is TGTGCCAGCAGTGAGTTCGCGGGACAGGGAGGGGCCGAGCAGTACTTC. Encoded protein: CASSEFAGQGGAEQYF.

The chain links TRBV5-4 to TRBJ2-2, with TRBD2 as a possible D gene (6 bases). The CDR3 totals 14 residues. V was trimmed by 5 bases and J by 5 bases, leaving 13 bases between them. CDR1 and CDR2 (germline): SGHNT, YYREEE (reference sequence). The CDR3 sequence: CASRGGGPTGELFF. The CDR3 nucleotides are TGTGCCAGCAGGGGGGGAGGTCCTACCGGGGAGCTGTTTTTT.

The chain employs TRBV5-1 and TRBJ1-1; maybe TRBD1 (6 bases). Looked up from germline, CDR1 is SGHRS and CDR2 is YFSETQ. This CDR3 region has 12 residues. Trimming took 2 bases from V and 6 from J, leaving 8 bases between them. The CDR3 DNA reads as TGCGCCAGCAGCTTTCAGGGGCCTGAAGCTTTCTTT. Amino acids: CASSFQGPEAFF.

The rearrangement uses TRBV6-1 and TRBJ2-7; 7 bases align to TRBD2. The CDR3 covers 15 residues. Germline V lookup: CDR1 MNHNS, CDR2 SASEGT. With 1 base clipped from V and 1 base from J, the junction kept 4 bases outside the gene matches. The DNA of the CDR3 is TGTGCCAGCAGTGAAGGGAGGACTAGGTCCTACGAGCAGTACGTC. It codes for CASSEGRTRSYEQYV.

V usage is TRBV5-1 and J usage is TRBJ2-6; D perhaps matches TRBD2 (5 bases). This CDR3 has 14 amino acids. The germline V and J ends were trimmed by 7 bases and 4 bases, with 12 bases remaining between them. Per germline, CDR1 SGHRS and CDR2 YFSETQ. The CDR3 region has the DNA TGCGCCAGCTCCGCCCGGGGAGGGGCCAACGTCCTGACTTTC. Translating gives CASSARGGANVLTF.

This chain links TRBV11-3 with TRBJ2-7; 8 bases are a match to TRBD2. Germline V lookup: CDR1 SGHNT, CDR2 YENEEA. The CDR3 has 14 residues. V lost 1 base, J lost 3 bases, and 2 bases stayed unmatched. The CDR3 region is CASSLAGGDYEQYF. Here the CDR3 DNA reads TGTGCCAGCAGCTTAGCCGGGGGGGACTACGAGCAGTACTTC.

The count of this clone is one. CDR3 nucleotides: TGTGCCATCAGTGGAGAACCGGGATCGAAGGACTATGGCTACACCTTC. Protein: CAISGEPGSKDYGYTF. The chain uses TRBV10-3 and TRBJ1-2; D gene uncertain. Looked up from germline, CDR1 is ENHRY and CDR2 is SYGVKD. The CDR3 runs to 16 residues. Trimming left V 4 bases short and J 3 bases short, with 18 bases between.

This clone has only one observation. The J gene is TRBJ2-5, the V gene TRBV6-1, with TRBD2 matching 8 bases. Per the germline V gene, CDR1 is MNHNS and CDR2 is SASEGT. CDR3 length: 13 amino acids. Germline trimming cut 6 bases from V and 3 bases from J; bases unmatched to any gene: 3. The CDR3: CASRILAEETQYF. The CDR3 coding sequence is TGTGCCAGCAGGATACTAGCGGAAGAGACCCAGTACTTC.

This clone was counted only a few times. The V call is TRBV5-1, the J call TRBJ2-7; D unclear. V was shortened by 1 base and J by 2 bases, with 4 bases between the two germline ends. The CDR3 sequence is 12 residues long. Per germline, CDR1 SGHRS and CDR2 YFSETQ. The DNA of the CDR3 is TGCGCCAGCAGCTTGACTACCTACGAGCAGTACGTC. Amino acid sequence: CASSLTTYEQYV.

This chain joins TRBV7-2 and TRBJ1-4; 12 bases match TRBD1. After removal of 1 base from V and 8 bases from J, the junction contained 8 bases not matched to a gene. CDR3 length equals 17 residues. Germline V CDR1 and CDR2: SGHTA, FQGNSA. CDR3 sequence reads: CASSLEGQGAVGEKLFF. The CDR3 region has the DNA TGTGCCAGCAGCTTAGAGGGACAGGGGGCCGTCGGGGAAAAACTGTTTTTT.

This clone was found once. V is TRBV10-1 and J is TRBJ1-5, with 8 bases identical to TRBD1. The V segment lost 5 bases and the J segment 3 bases; nucleotides outside the gene matches: 0. This CDR3 has 13 amino acids. The germline V gene has CDR1 WNHNN and CDR2 SYGVQD (reference sequence). The CDR3 sequence is CASSQGANQPQHF. CDR3 DNA sequence: TGCGCCAGCAGTCAGGGGGCCAATCAGCCCCAGCATTTT.